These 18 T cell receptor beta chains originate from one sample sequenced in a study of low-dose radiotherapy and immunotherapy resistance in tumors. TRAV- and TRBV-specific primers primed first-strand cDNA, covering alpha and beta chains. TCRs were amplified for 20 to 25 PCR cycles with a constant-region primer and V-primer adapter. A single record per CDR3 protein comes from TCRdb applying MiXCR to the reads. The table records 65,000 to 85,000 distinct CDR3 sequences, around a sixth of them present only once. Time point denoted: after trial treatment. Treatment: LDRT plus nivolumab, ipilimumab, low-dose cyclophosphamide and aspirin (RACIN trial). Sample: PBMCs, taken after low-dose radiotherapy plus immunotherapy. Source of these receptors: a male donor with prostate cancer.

CDR3 sequence: CASSLSYYEQYF. Here the CDR3 DNA reads TGTGCCAGCAGCCTCAGTTACTACGAGCAGTACTTC. J is TRBJ2-7 and V is TRBV28; D unclear. Germline CDR1 reads MDHEN; CDR2 reads SYDVKM. V dropped 6 bases and J dropped 3 bases, with 9 bases sitting between them. This CDR3 comprises 12 residues.

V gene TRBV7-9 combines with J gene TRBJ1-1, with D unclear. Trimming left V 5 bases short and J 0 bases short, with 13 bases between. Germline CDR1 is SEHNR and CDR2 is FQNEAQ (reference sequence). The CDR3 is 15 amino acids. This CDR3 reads CASSPMGGMNTEAFF. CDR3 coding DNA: TGTGCCAGCAGCCCAATGGGAGGGATGAACACTGAAGCTTTCTTT.

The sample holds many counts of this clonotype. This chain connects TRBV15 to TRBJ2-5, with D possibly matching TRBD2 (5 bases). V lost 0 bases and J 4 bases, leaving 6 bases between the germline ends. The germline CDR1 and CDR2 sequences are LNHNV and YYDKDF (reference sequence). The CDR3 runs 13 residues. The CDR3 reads CATSRDRGETQYF. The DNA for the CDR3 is TGTGCCACCAGCAGAGATCGGGGAGAGACCCAGTACTTC.

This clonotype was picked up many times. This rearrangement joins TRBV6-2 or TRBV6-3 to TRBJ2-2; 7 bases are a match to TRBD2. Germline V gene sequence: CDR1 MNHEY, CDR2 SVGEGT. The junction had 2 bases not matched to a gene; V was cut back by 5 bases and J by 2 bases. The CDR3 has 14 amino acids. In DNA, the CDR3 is TGTGCCAGCAGTCCGGGGGGAAACACCGGGGAGCTGTTTTTT. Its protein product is CASSPGGNTGELFF.

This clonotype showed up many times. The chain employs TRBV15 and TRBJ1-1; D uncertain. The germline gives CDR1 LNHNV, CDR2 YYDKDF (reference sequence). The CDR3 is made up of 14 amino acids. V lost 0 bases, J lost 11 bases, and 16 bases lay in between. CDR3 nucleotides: TGTGCCACCAGCAGAGAGCGGTCCACCTCGTCGGCTTTCTTT. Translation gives CATSRERSTSSAFF.

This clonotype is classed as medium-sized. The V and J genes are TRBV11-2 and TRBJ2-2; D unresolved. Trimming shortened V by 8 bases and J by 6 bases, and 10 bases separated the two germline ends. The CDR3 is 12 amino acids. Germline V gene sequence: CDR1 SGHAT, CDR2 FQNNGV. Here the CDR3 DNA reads TGTGCCAGCGACCAACGGGCCGGGGAGCTGTTTTTT. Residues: CASDQRAGELFF.

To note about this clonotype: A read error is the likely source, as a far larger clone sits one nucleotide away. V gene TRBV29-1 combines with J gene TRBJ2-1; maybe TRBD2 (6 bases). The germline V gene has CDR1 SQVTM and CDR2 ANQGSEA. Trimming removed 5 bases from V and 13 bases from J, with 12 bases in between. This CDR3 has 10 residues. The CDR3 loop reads CSVRRETQFF. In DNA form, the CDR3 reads TGCAGCGTTCGCCGGGAGACCCAGTTCTTC.

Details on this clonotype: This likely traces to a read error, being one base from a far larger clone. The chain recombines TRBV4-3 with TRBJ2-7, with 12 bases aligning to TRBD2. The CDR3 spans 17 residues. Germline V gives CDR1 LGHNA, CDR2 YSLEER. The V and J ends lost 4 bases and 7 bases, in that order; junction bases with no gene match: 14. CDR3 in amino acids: CASSRGLAGHSYNEQYF. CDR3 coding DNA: TGCGCCAGCAGCCGCGGACTAGCGGGACACTCCTACAATGAGCAGTACTTC.

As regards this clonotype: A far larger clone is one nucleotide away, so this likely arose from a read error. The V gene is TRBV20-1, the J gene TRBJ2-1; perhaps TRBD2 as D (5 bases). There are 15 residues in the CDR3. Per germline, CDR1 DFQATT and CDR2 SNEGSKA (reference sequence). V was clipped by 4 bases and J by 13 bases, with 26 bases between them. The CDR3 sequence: CSANSGVRAEETQFF. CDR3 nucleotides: TGCAGTGCTAATTCCGGGGTAAGGGCTGAAGAGACCCAGTTCTTC.

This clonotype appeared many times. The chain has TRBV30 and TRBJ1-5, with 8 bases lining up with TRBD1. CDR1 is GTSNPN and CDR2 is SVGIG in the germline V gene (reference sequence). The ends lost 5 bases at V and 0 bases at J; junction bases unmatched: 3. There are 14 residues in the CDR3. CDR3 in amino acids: CAWAGTGSNQPQHF. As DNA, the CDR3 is TGTGCCTGGGCCGGGACAGGTAGCAATCAGCCCCAGCATTTT.

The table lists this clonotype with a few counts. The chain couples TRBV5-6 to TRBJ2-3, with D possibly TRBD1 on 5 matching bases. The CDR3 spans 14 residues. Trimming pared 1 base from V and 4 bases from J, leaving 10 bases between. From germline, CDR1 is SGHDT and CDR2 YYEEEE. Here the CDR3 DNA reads TGTGCCAGCAGCTTGCAGGGCCTAGCAGATACGCAGTATTTT. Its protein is CASSLQGLADTQYF. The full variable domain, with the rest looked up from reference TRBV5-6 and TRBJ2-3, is DAGVTQSPTHLIKTRGQQVTLRCSPKSGHDTVSWYQQALGQGPQFIFQYYEEEERQRGNFPDRFSGHQFPNYSSELNVNALLLGDSALYLCASSLQGLADTQYFGPGTRLTVL.

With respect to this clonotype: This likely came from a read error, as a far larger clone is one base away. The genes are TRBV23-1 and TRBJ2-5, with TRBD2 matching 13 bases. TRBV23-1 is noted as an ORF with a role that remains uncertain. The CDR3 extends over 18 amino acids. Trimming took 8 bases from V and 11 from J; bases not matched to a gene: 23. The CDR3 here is CASVTGTGRTSGRDEQYF. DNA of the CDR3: TGCGCCAGCGTAACAGGGACAGGGCGGACTAGCGGGAGAGATGAGCAGTACTTC.

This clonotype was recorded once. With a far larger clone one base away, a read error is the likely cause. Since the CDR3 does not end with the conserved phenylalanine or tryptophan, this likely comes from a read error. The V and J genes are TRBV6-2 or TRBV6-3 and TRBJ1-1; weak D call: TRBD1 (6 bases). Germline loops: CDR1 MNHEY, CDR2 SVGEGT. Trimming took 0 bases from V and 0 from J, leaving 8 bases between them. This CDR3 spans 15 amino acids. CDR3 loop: CASSYSRGLNTEAFL. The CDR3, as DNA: TGTGCCAGCAGTTACTCTAGGGGGTTGAACACTGAAGCTTTCCTT.

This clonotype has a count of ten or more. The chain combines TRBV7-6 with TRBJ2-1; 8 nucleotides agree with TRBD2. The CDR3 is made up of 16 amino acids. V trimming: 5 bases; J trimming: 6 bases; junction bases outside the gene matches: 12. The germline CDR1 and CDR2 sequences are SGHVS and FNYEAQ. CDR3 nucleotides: TGTGCCAGCAGCCTCAGTTCGGCGGGAGGACGCAATGAGCAGTTCTTC. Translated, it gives CASSLSSAGGRNEQFF.

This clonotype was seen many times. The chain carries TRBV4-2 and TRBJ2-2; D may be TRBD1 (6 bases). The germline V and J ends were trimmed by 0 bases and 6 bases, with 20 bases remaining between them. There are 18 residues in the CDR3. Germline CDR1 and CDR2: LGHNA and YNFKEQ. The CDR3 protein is CASSQEGVKFRGSGELFF. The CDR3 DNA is TGTGCCAGCAGCCAAGAAGGGGTTAAATTCAGGGGATCCGGGGAGCTGTTTTTT.

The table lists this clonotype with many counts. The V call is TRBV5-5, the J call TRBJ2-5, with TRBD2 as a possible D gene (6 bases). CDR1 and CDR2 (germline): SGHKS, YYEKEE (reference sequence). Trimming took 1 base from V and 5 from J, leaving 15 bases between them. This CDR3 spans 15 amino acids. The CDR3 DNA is TGTGCCAGCAGCTTGTCGGGGCGGGAAACGGAGACCCAGTACTTC. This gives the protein CASSLSGRETETQYF.

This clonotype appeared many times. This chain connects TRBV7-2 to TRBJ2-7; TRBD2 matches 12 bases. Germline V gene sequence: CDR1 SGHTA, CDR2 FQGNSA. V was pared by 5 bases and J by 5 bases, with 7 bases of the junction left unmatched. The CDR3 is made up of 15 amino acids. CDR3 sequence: CASSPRTSGDHEQYF. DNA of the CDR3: TGTGCCAGCAGCCCGAGGACTAGCGGGGACCACGAGCAGTACTTC.

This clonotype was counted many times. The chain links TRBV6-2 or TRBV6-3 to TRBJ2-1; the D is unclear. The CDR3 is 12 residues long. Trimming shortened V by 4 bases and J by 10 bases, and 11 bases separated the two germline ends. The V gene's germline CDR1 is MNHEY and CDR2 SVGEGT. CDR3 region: CASSSPPQEQFF. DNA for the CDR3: TGTGCCAGCAGTTCGCCCCCACAGGAGCAGTTCTTC.